A single sample gave rise to the 10 T cell receptor beta chains below, sequenced in a study of T-cell reconstitution after alpha-beta-depleted transplantation in children. This sample's TCRbeta library carried unique molecular identifier barcodes. TCRdb processed the PCR reads anew with MiXCR; each CDR3 protein has one entry. The data contain hundreds of thousands of distinct CDR3 sequences, less than 15% of them singletons. The specimen was PBMCs, collected before TCRalphabeta/CD19-depleted stem cell transplant. The source of these receptors is a girl aged 2-10 years with congenital amegakaryocytic thrombocytopenia, due to receive a stem cell transplant.

This clonotype was found a few times. CDR3 DNA: TGCGCCAGCAGCAGGGAGGCCCAGGGCTACGAGCAGTACTTC. Translating gives CASSREAQGYEQYF. This sequence joins TRBV5-1 and TRBJ2-7; maybe TRBD2 (6 bases). The germline CDR1 and CDR2 sequences are SGHRS and YFSETQ. This CDR3 has 14 amino acids. Trimming stripped 4 bases from V and 3 bases from J, with 14 bases between.

The V gene is TRBV3-1, the J gene TRBJ2-7; TRBD2 matches at 14 bases. Germline CDR1 reads LGHDT; CDR2 reads YNNKEL (reference sequence). The CDR3 length is 16 residues. The V segment lost 6 bases and the J segment 4 bases; nucleotides outside the gene matches: 8. The CDR3 DNA reads TGTGCCAGCAGTTCGACTAGCGGGAGGGCCGGGTACGAGCAGTACTTC. Amino acids: CASSSTSGRAGYEQYF.

This clonotype was seen a few times. The V call is TRBV20-1, the J call TRBJ2-7; 10 bases are a match to TRBD2. The CDR3 is 13 residues long. Germline V gene lookup returns CDR1 DFQATT and CDR2 SNEGSKA (reference sequence). The J segment lost 4 bases and the V segment lost 6 bases, leaving 6 bases of the junction unmatched. CDR3: CSAPFSGRYEQYF. The CDR3 nucleotides read TGCAGTGCGCCATTTAGCGGGAGGTACGAGCAGTACTTC.

V usage is TRBV12-3 or TRBV12-4 and J usage is TRBJ2-1, with a tentative D call TRBD1 (5 bases). The V end was cut by 5 bases, the J end by 8 bases, with 22 bases between. There are 16 residues in the CDR3. CDR3 in amino acids: CASSPQGAVLVDEQFF. The CDR3 DNA is TGTGCCAGCAGTCCCCAGGGCGCGGTCTTGGTGGATGAGCAGTTCTTC.

Points on this clonotype: The CDR3 end shows no conserved phenylalanine or tryptophan, and so a read error is likely. This sequence joins TRBV20-1 and TRBJ2-7; TRBD2 matches at 12 bases. Germline-derived CDR1 and CDR2 are DFQATT and SNEGSKA (reference sequence). J gave up 5 bases and V 6 bases, and 8 bases lay outside the gene matches. CDR3 size: 14 residues. This chain's CDR3 is CSAPLAGGPDEQYS. CDR3 nucleotide sequence: TGCAGTGCGCCGCTAGCGGGAGGGCCGGACGAGCAGTACTCC.

Only a few counts were recorded for this clonotype. V gene TRBV7-2 combines with J gene TRBJ1-1; TRBD1 matches at 7 bases. Trimming at V came to 8 bases and at J to 0 bases, leaving 3 bases not matched to a gene. The germline CDR1 and CDR2 sequences are SGHTA and FQGNSA. The CDR3 runs to 13 residues. For the CDR3, the DNA is TGTGCCAGCGGAGACAGGGTGAACACTGAAGCTTTCTTT. It encodes CASGDRVNTEAFF.

In its sample, this clonotype was seen a few times. This chain joins TRBV20-1 and TRBJ2-5; no firm D call. The germline V gene encodes CDR1 DFQATT and CDR2 SNEGSKA (reference sequence). The CDR3 is made up of 13 amino acids. The V and J ends lost 3 bases and 0 bases respectively, with 8 bases between them. This CDR3 is CSASEEYQETQYF. As DNA, the CDR3 is TGCAGTGCTAGCGAAGAGTACCAAGAGACCCAGTACTTC.

Many counts were recorded for this clonotype. The chain employs TRBV20-1 and TRBJ1-2; 8 bases fit TRBD1. V gave up 0 bases and J gave up 2 bases; unmatched junction bases: 11. The CDR3 is made up of 17 amino acids. Germline loops: CDR1 DFQATT, CDR2 SNEGSKA (reference sequence). The CDR3, as DNA: TGCAGTGCTAGAGATCCAAAAGTAGGGGACAGGAACTATGGCTACACCTTC. Amino acids: CSARDPKVGDRNYGYTF.

This clonotype occurred many times. The chain couples TRBV24-1 to TRBJ2-2; D gene uncertain. This CDR3 is built from 13 residues. V was cut by 4 bases and J by 7 bases, with 9 bases left in between. The germline CDR1 and CDR2 sequences are KGHDR and SFDVKD. The CDR3 nucleotides are TGTGCCACCAGTGAGGAGAACGGCGGGGAGCTGTTTTTT. This gives the protein CATSEENGGELFF.

This clonotype has more than one count but fewer than ten. The chain is built from TRBV11-2 and TRBJ2-7; maybe TRBD2 (6 bases). The V end was cut by 2 bases, the J end by 6 bases, with 17 bases between. This CDR3 is 15 amino acids long. Germline CDR1 SGHAT, CDR2 FQNNGV. CDR3 in DNA: TGTGCCAGCAGCTTAAATGGGAGGACGGCGGGCGAGCAGTACTTC. The encoded protein is CASSLNGRTAGEQYF. Supplemented by reference TRBV11-2 and TRBJ2-7, the full variable domain reads EAGVAQSPRYKIIEKRQSVAFWCNPISGHATLYWYQQILGQGPKLLIQFQNNGVVDDSQLPKDRFSAERLKGVDSTLKIQPAKLEDSAVYLCASSLNGRTAGEQYFGPGTRLTVT.